The rows below give T cell receptor beta chains drawn from one sample of a study of shared clonotypes between healthy human individuals. TCRdb keeps only in-frame clones here, not all; method: immunoSEQ multiplex PCR. The sample yields under 2,000,000 clones, about 95% seen once. The sample consisted of naive CD8+ T cells sorted from blood. Receptors were obtained from a man aged 18 to 29 in good health. Each CDR3 is given with its conserved first and last residue. D genes are given only for firm matches. Rows may omit the clone size; those that give it use once, few, many or a size class.

clone_size d_call j_call v_call cdr3_nt cdr3_aa
- TRBD1 TRBJ2-7 TRBV4-1 TGCGCCAGCAGCCCAGGGGGTACTTCCTACGAGCAGTACTTC CASSPGGTSYEQYF
- TRBD1 TRBJ2-3 TRBV9 TGTGCCAGCAGCGTAGGGACAGGGTTGCTCACAGATACGCAGTATTTT CASSVGTGLLTDTQYF
- TRBD2 TRBJ2-1 TRBV7-9 TGTGCCAGCAGCTCATCTAGCGGGAGTAATTCAGATGAGCAGTTCTTC CASSSSSGSNSDEQFF
- - TRBJ2-3 TRBV7-9 TGTGCCAGCAGCTTAGCTCGGGGTCTAGATACGCAGTATTTT CASSLARGLDTQYF
- TRBD1 TRBJ1-1 TRBV27 TGTGCCAGCAGTTCCTCAGGGGGCGCCGGTACTTTCTTT CASSSSGGAGTFF
- TRBD1 TRBJ1-5 TRBV27 TGTGCCAGCAGGTTCACAGGGGCAGCTCAGCCCCAGCATTTT CASRFTGAAQPQHF
- - TRBJ2-1 TRBV4-2 TGTGCCAGCAGCCAAAACTTCCTGACAGAGAGCTCCTACAATGAGCAGTTCTTC CASSQNFLTESSYNEQFF
- - TRBJ2-7 TRBV27 TGTGCCAGCAGTTTTTCGGGACCTCACTCCTACGAGCAGTACTTC CASSFSGPHSYEQYF
- - TRBJ1-2 TRBV9 TGTGCCAGCAGCGGGGGAGGGGATGGCTATGGCTACACCTTC CASSGGGDGYGYTF
- - TRBJ2-7 TRBV30 TGTGCCTGGAACCCCGAACGTAGCCGGTACGAGCAGTACTTC CAWNPERSRYEQYF
- - TRBJ1-1 TRBV10-2 TGCGCCAGCAGCTCCCAGGGGAACACTGAAGCTTTCTTT CASSSQGNTEAFF
- - TRBJ1-5 TRBV28 TGTGCCACCCGCTGGGGCCTTGATCAGCCCCAGCATTTT CATRWGLDQPQHF
- TRBD1 TRBJ2-1 TRBV19 TGTGCCAGTTCTACCTTTGGACAGGATATGGATGAGCAGTTCTTC CASSTFGQDMDEQFF
- - TRBJ2-1 TRBV6-1 TGTGCCAGCAGTTCCGCCATTTGGGAGCAGTTCTTC CASSSAIWEQFF
- TRBD2 TRBJ2-1 TRBV7-3 TGTGCCAGCAGCCCTCTAGCGGGGGGCAGGAATGAGCAGTTCTTC CASSPLAGGRNEQFF
- - TRBJ2-1 TRBV19 TGTGCCAGTATGGCGGGGTACTCCTACAATGAGCAGTTCTTC CASMAGYSYNEQFF
- - TRBJ2-5 TRBV27 TGTGCCAGCAGCCCAGGAGAGGGGGGTGACCAAGAGACCCAGTACTTC CASSPGEGGDQETQYF
- TRBD1 TRBJ2-1 TRBV29-1 TGCAGCGTCGAAAGATCGGCGGACGCAGGGGGATTGGTCGGGCAGTTCTTC CSVERSADAGGLVGQFF
once TRBD1 TRBJ1-4 TRBV28 TGTGCCAGCAGGCATCAGGGGGCGGGAGAAAAACTGTTTTTT CASRHQGAGEKLFF
- TRBD2 TRBJ2-3 TRBV28 TGTGCCAGCAGTTTTCTAGCGGGAGGGGCAGATACGCAGTATTTT CASSFLAGGADTQYF
- - TRBJ1-1 TRBV6-5 TGTGCCAGCAGTCCCGGCCTGAACACTGAAGCTTTCTTT CASSPGLNTEAFF
- - TRBJ2-7 TRBV6-1 TGTGCCAGCAGTGAATATGCAGACTACGAGCAGTACTTC CASSEYADYEQYF
- - TRBJ2-2 TRBV5-4 TGTGCCAGCAGCCCCGACACCGGGGAGCTGTTTTTT CASSPDTGELFF
- - TRBJ2-5 TRBV2 TGTGCCAGCAGTGAGGGCAGGGGAGGTGGTGAGACCCAGTACTTC CASSEGRGGGETQYF
- - TRBJ1-2 TRBV7-2 TGTGCCAGCAGCTTAGCTTCGCCAGGGTGGGAGGGGTACTATGGCTACACCTTC CASSLASPGWEGYYGYTF
- - TRBJ2-1 TRBV6-5 TGTGCCAGCAGTCCCCTGGACTCTCCCTACAATGAGCAGTTCTTC CASSPLDSPYNEQFF
- TRBD2 TRBJ2-1 TRBV6-5 TGTGCCAGCAGTTCTGTGGGACTAGACTATGAGCAGTTCTTC CASSSVGLDYEQFF
- - TRBJ1-5 TRBV5-6 TGTGCCAGCAGCTTAGGTATCGGGAATAGCAATCAGCCCCAGCATTTT CASSLGIGNSNQPQHF
- - TRBJ1-2 TRBV15 TGTGCCACCAGCAGAGATCGATGGGGGGCTCGTGGCTACACCTTC CATSRDRWGARGYTF
once - TRBJ2-1 TRBV27 TGTGCCAGCAGTCTGCCCGACGGGTTTCGGCAGTTCTTC CASSLPDGFRQFF
- - TRBJ2-5 TRBV6-5 TGTGCCAGCAGTTACTCTGGGGGCCAAGAGACCCAGTACTTC CASSYSGGQETQYF
- TRBD1 TRBJ1-2 TRBV7-9 TGTGCCAGCAGCTCTTGGACAGGGCTTTTGGACTATGGCTACACCTTC CASSSWTGLLDYGYTF
- - TRBJ2-2 TRBV7-7 TGTGCTAGCACTTCTCAAGGCGGGGAGCTGTTTTTT CASTSQGGELFF
once - TRBJ2-7 TRBV5-6 TGTGCCAGCAGCTTTCCCAGCTCCTACGAGCAGTACTTC CASSFPSSYEQYF
once - TRBJ1-2 TRBV27 TGTGCCAGCAGTTGGGTAGGAGGAGGCGAATTAGAAGATGGCTACACCTTC CASSWVGGGELEDGYTF
- TRBD2 TRBJ2-5 TRBV5-8 TGTGCCAGCAGCTTTCCGGCTTACGGGGGGGCCGGGGGAGAGACCCAGTACTTC CASSFPAYGGAGGETQYF
- TRBD2 TRBJ2-5 TRBV5-4 TGTGCCAGCAGCCCTTCGGGACTAGCGGGCCAAGAGACCCAGTACTTC CASSPSGLAGQETQYF
- - TRBJ2-7 TRBV9 TGTGCGCTATTTGCCTACGAGCAGTACTTC CALFAYEQYF
- - TRBJ2-7 TRBV5-1 TGCGCCAGCAGCTTGGCCCCATCGGGGGCCTCCTACGAGCAGTACTTC CASSLAPSGASYEQYF
- TRBD1 TRBJ2-7 TRBV7-2 TGTGCCAGCAGCTTAGCCAGGCCGGGACAGGGGGCGGGCGAGCAGTACTTC CASSLARPGQGAGEQYF
- - TRBJ2-2 TRBV5-6 TGTGCCAGCAGCTTTTACTTCCCGAACACCGGGGAGCTGTTTTTT CASSFYFPNTGELFF
- - TRBJ2-7 TRBV7-6 TGTGCCAGCGGCGACGGAGCGGAGGCCTACGAGCAGTACTTC CASGDGAEAYEQYF
- TRBD2 TRBJ2-7 TRBV27 TGTGCCAGCAGTTGGGGGGGCTCCTACGAGCAGTACTTC CASSWGGSYEQYF
- TRBD2 TRBJ2-7 TRBV4-1 TGCGCCAGCAGCCAATACGGGGGGGCCGAGGGAGAGCAGTACTTC CASSQYGGAEGEQYF
- - TRBJ2-5 TRBV11-3 TGTGCCACAGGGACCCAGTACTTC CATGTQYF
- TRBD2 TRBJ2-4 TRBV4-1 TGCGCCAGCAGCCACCAGACTAGCGCCAAAAACATTCAGTACTTC CASSHQTSAKNIQYF
- - TRBJ1-4 TRBV6-6 TGTGCCAGCAGTTACTCGATGCAGGACCTTAATGAAAAACTGTTTTTT CASSYSMQDLNEKLFF
- TRBD1 TRBJ2-7 TRBV6-1 TGTGCCAGCAGTGAAGCCGGGACAGGGTACGAGCAGTACTTC CASSEAGTGYEQYF
- - TRBJ2-7 TRBV11-2 TGTGCCAGCAGCCCACTGGCAGGCACTTACTCCTACGAGCAGTACTTC CASSPLAGTYSYEQYF
once TRBD1 TRBJ2-7 TRBV5-5 TGTGCCAGCAGCTTTTTTGGGACAGCATTATACGAGCAGTACTTC CASSFFGTALYEQYF
- TRBD1 TRBJ1-1 TRBV5-8 TGTGCCAGCAGCGAAAGACAGGGCTTGCCTGAAGCTTTCTTT CASSERQGLPEAFF
- TRBD1 TRBJ2-2 TRBV28 TGTGCCAGCAGCTTTCGGACAGGCCCGAACACCGGGGAGCTGTTTTTT CASSFRTGPNTGELFF
- - TRBJ2-7 TRBV15 TGTGCCACCAGCTCCCCGAGCGGGACAGAGTTCTACGAGCAGTACTTC CATSSPSGTEFYEQYF